This entry lists 21 T cell receptor beta chains sequenced from one sample in a study of blood T cell repertoires in COVID-19. Profiling relied on immunoSEQ multiplex PCR, and the TCRdb table lists in-frame clones only, not all of them. The sample lists fewer than 300,000 clones; 91% were seen once. The sequencing input was peripheral blood. These receptors were taken from a person under 30 with COVID-19, enrolled during active disease.

The V and J genes are TRBV27 and TRBJ2-1; D possibly corresponds to TRBD2 (5 bases). The V gene lost 2 bases and the J gene lost 7 bases, with 15 bases spanning the gap. Germline V CDR1 and CDR2: MNHEY, SMNVEV (reference sequence). The CDR3 is made up of 15 amino acids. The CDR3 bases are TGTGCCAGCAGTTTAGGAGGATCTTGGCTGAATGAGCAGTTCTTC. Translated, it gives CASSLGGSWLNEQFF.

With regard to this clone: Other DNA sequences in the same sample also yield this CDR3. The chain recombines TRBV4-3 with TRBJ2-7; 13 bases map to TRBD2. The germline CDR1 and CDR2 sequences are LGHNA and YSLEER. There are 15 residues in the CDR3. Trimming cost V 1 base and J 3 bases; bases outside gene matches: 0. DNA for the CDR3: TGCGCCAGCAGCCAAGGACTAGCGGGAGGCTACGAGCAGTACTTC. As protein: CASSQGLAGGYEQYF.

This clone was detected a few times. The rearrangement uses TRBV9 and TRBJ1-6; 7 positions match TRBD1. The CDR3 is made up of 16 amino acids. Germline V gene lookup returns CDR1 SGDLS and CDR2 YYNGEE. The V gene end was trimmed by 2 bases and the J gene end by 5 bases; junction bases not matched to a gene: 7. The CDR3 here is CASSVPRQGNNSPLHF. In DNA form, the CDR3 reads TGTGCCAGCAGCGTCCCAAGACAGGGCAATAATTCACCCCTCCACTTT.

The J gene is TRBJ2-7, the V gene TRBV12-3 or TRBV12-4, with D possibly being TRBD2 (5 bases). The CDR3 contains 12 residues. The V end lost 5 bases, the J end lost 0 bases, and 5 bases lay between the germline ends. The CDR3 here is CASSGSSYEQYF. CDR3 nucleotides: TGTGCCAGCAGTGGGAGCTCCTACGAGCAGTACTTC.

This chain connects TRBV19 to TRBJ2-5; 7 nucleotides agree with TRBD2. The CDR3 spans 14 residues. The germline V gene has CDR1 LNHDA and CDR2 SQIVND (reference sequence). Losses at the gene ends were 4 bases for V and 2 bases for J; bases not matched to a gene: 4. For the CDR3, the DNA is TGTGCCAGTAGTAGAGGACTAGTTCAAGAGACCCAGTACTTC. This translates into CASSRGLVQETQYF.

The rearrangement uses TRBV5-4 and TRBJ2-7, with 8 bases aligning to TRBD1. Trimming cost V 4 bases and J 2 bases; bases outside gene matches: 5. The CDR3 runs 14 residues. Germline CDR1 SGHNT, CDR2 YYREEE (reference sequence). DNA for the CDR3: TGTGCCAGCAGCCCGGACAGGGCGGCCTACGAGCAGTACTTC. As protein: CASSPDRAAYEQYF. Complete variable domain (other parts from reference TRBV5-4 and TRBJ2-7): ETGVTQSPTHLIKTRGQQVTLRCSSQSGHNTVSWYQQALGQGPQFIFQYYREEENGRGNFPPRFSGLQFPNYSSELNVNALELDDSALYLCASSPDRAAYEQYFGPGTRLTVT.

CDR3 bases: TGTGCCACCAGCAGAGACATCTCGGGACAGGACTACGAGCAGTACTTC. It codes for CATSRDISGQDYEQYF. The V call is TRBV15, the J call TRBJ2-7; 8 nucleotides align to TRBD1. This CDR3 contains 16 residues. The germline V gene has CDR1 LNHNV and CDR2 YYDKDF (reference sequence). The V and J ends lost 0 bases and 3 bases, in that order; junction bases with no gene match: 7.

V usage is TRBV5-1 and J usage is TRBJ2-1; tentative D call: TRBD2 (7 bases). Germline V gene sequence: CDR1 SGHRS, CDR2 YFSETQ. The V end was cut by 0 bases, the J end by 4 bases, with 11 bases between. There are 15 residues in the CDR3. The CDR3 DNA is TGCGCCAGCAGCTTGGACGGGGGGCTATACAATGAGCAGTTCTTC. Translating gives CASSLDGGLYNEQFF.

The gene calls are TRBV6-2 or TRBV6-3 and TRBJ2-2; 9 bases are a match to TRBD1. The CDR3 loop spans 15 amino acids. Looked up from germline, CDR1 is MNHEY and CDR2 is SVGEGT. The junction had 7 bases not matched to a gene; V was cut back by 5 bases and J by 6 bases. The CDR3 nucleotides are TGTGCCAGCAGTATCCGGGACAGGGAAGCCGGGGAGCTGTTTTTT. Translated: CASSIRDREAGELFF.

V is TRBV18 and J is TRBJ1-1; D might be TRBD1 (6 bases). The V gene's germline CDR1 is KGHSH and CDR2 LQKENI. This CDR3 is built from 15 residues. V lost 5 bases, J lost 6 bases, and 19 bases lay in between. The CDR3 nucleotides read TGTGCCAGCTCAAAACAGGGAGGGAGTACGGCTGAAGCTTTCTTT. Amino acids: CASSKQGGSTAEAFF.

V is TRBV9 and J is TRBJ2-3; D unresolved. The CDR3 extends over 14 amino acids. V shed 0 bases and J shed 5 bases, with 10 bases lying between them. CDR1 and CDR2 from the germline V gene are SGDLS and YYNGEE. The CDR3 here is CASSVDPLGDTQYF. CDR3 nucleotide sequence: TGTGCCAGCAGCGTAGACCCTCTAGGAGATACGCAGTATTTT.

The chain has TRBV28 and TRBJ1-1; D uncertain. Germline values: CDR1 MDHEN, CDR2 SYDVKM. The germline V and J ends were trimmed by 4 bases and 8 bases, with 11 bases remaining between them. The CDR3 is made up of 12 amino acids. This CDR3 reads CASSSGYGEAFF. The CDR3 nucleotides read TGTGCCAGCAGTTCCGGGTACGGAGAAGCTTTCTTT.

CDR3 sequence reads: CASSLRGLSTDTQYF. The CDR3 nucleotides read TGTGCCAGTAGTCTCAGGGGGCTGAGCACAGATACGCAGTATTTT. This chain uses TRBV19 with TRBJ2-3, with 8 positions matching TRBD1. Germline lookup yields CDR1 LNHDA and CDR2 SQIVND (reference sequence). The J segment lost 0 bases and the V segment lost 5 bases, leaving 4 bases of the junction unmatched. The CDR3 extends over 15 amino acids.

The chain links TRBV7-6 to TRBJ2-1, with 8 bases matching TRBD1. This CDR3 spans 15 amino acids. Germline-derived CDR1 and CDR2 are SGHVS and FNYEAQ. After removal of 4 bases from V and 0 bases from J, the junction contained 2 bases not matched to a gene. The CDR3 DNA sequence: TGTGCCAGCAGCTCCACAGGGGGCTCCTACAATGAGCAGTTCTTC. Translated: CASSSTGGSYNEQFF.

This clone was counted only a few times. This rearrangement joins TRBV19 to TRBJ1-1, with 7 bases matching TRBD1. Germline V gene sequence: CDR1 LNHDA, CDR2 SQIVND (reference sequence). This CDR3 region has 12 residues. The J segment lost 6 bases and the V segment lost 7 bases, leaving 5 bases of the junction unmatched. The CDR3 here is CASNIGQAEAFF. CDR3 coding DNA: TGTGCCAGTAACATAGGACAGGCTGAAGCTTTCTTT.

This clone was observed at least ten times. This chain connects TRBV6-5 to TRBJ1-1, with no clear D. CDR3 length: 13 amino acids. Trimming took 5 bases from V and 8 from J, leaving 15 bases between them. CDR1 and CDR2 (germline): MNHEY, SVGAGI. CDR3 region: CASSRQVRVEAFF. The CDR3 region has the DNA TGTGCCAGCAGTCGCCAGGTGAGGGTAGAAGCTTTCTTT.

The rearrangement links TRBV4-3 to TRBJ2-7; tentatively, D is TRBD2 (6 bases). V was pared by 0 bases and J by 6 bases, with 18 bases between. The CDR3 length is 16 residues. Germline values: CDR1 LGHNA, CDR2 YSLEER. The CDR3 DNA sequence: TGCGCCAGCAGCCAAGAATCATACGGGGGAATAGCCGAGCAGTACTTC. This encodes CASSQESYGGIAEQYF.

This chain connects TRBV5-4 to TRBJ2-2, with D tentatively TRBD2 (6 bases). This CDR3 region has 16 residues. Germline V lookup: CDR1 SGHNT, CDR2 YYREEE (reference sequence). The germline V and J ends were trimmed by 2 bases and 0 bases, with 11 bases remaining between them. DNA of the CDR3: TGTGCCAGCAGCTTTAGCGGTCTTGCGAACACCGGGGAGCTGTTTTTT. It specifies CASSFSGLANTGELFF.

The rearrangement links TRBV7-2 to TRBJ1-5, with TRBD1 matching 12 bases. CDR3 length: 14 amino acids. V lost 1 base and J lost 16; bases outside the gene matches: 8. In germline, CDR1 is SGHTA, CDR2 FQGNSA. CDR3 protein: CASSLGGQGAGLHF. CDR3 in DNA: TGTGCCAGCAGCTTAGGGGGACAGGGGGCTGGTCTACATTTT.

This clone was counted once. The CDR3 region is CASSRIAGQDTQYF. As DNA, the CDR3 is TGTGCCAGCAGCCGTATAGCGGGACAGGATACGCAGTATTTT. This sequence joins TRBV11-2 and TRBJ2-3; D is perhaps TRBD2 (8 bases). V lost 5 bases and J 6 bases, leaving 15 bases between the germline ends. In germline, CDR1 is SGHAT, CDR2 FQNNGV. This CDR3 is 14 amino acids long.

The rearrangement links TRBV9 to TRBJ2-1; weak D call: TRBD2 (5 bases). Per the germline V gene, CDR1 is SGDLS and CDR2 is YYNGEE. The CDR3 contains 15 residues. Trimming shortened V by 0 bases and J by 9 bases, and 16 bases separated the two germline ends. CDR3 region: CASSVGRGSTVEQFF. The CDR3 coding sequence is TGTGCCAGCAGCGTAGGCAGAGGGAGCACGGTTGAGCAGTTCTTC.